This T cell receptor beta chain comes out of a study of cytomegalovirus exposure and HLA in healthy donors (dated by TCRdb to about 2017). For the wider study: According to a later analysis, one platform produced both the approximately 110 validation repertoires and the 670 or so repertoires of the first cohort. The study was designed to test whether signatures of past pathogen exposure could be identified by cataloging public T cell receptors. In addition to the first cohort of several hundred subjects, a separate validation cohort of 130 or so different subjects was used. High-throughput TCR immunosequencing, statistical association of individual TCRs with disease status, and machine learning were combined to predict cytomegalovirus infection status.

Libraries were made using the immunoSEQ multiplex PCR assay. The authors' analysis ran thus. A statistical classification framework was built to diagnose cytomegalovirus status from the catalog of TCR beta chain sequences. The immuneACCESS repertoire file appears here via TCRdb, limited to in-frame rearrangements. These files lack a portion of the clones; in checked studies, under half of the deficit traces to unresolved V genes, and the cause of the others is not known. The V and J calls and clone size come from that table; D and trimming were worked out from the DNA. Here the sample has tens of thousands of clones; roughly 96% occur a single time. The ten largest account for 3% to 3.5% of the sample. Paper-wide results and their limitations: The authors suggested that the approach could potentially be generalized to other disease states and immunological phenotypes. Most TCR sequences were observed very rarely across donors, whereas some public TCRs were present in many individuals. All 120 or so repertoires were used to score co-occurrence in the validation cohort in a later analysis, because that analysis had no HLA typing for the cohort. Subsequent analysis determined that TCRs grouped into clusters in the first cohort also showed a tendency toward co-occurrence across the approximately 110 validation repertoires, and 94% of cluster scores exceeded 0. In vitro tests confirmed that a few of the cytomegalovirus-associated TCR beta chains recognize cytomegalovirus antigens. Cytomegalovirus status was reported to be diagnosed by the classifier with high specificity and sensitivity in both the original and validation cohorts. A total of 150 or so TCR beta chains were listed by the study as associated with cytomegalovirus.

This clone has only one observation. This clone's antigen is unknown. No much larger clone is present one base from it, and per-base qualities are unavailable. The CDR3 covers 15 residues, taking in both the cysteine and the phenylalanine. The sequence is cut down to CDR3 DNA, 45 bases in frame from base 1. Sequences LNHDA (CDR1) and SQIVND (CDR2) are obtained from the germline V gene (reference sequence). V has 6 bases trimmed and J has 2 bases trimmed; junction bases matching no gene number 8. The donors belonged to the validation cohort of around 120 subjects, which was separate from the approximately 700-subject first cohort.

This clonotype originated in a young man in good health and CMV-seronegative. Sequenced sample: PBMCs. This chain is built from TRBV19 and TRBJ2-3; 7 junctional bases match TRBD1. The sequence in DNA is TGTGCCAGTAGCACGACAGGGAGCTTCACAGATACGCAGTATTTT. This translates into CASSTTGSFTDTQYF.